Following are 27 T cell receptor beta chains from one sample sequenced in a study of blood T cells in healthy people across ages. The use of a sample-barcoded 5' primer and a J-beta primer mix characterized a second PCR of roughly 6 to 11 cycles. TCRdb analysed the 5' RACE reads with MiXCR anew, one entry per CDR3 protein. The sample consists of some 640,000 distinct CDR3 sequences, about 30% of them appearing once. The sample comprised blood. These receptors all come from a woman aged 80 or older in good health.

This clonotype was detected ten times or more. The rearrangement links TRBV4-1 to TRBJ2-3; 13 bases are a match to TRBD2. CDR1 MGHRA and CDR2 YSYEKL come from the germline V gene. The junction had 9 bases not matched to a gene; V was cut back by 0 bases and J by 9 bases. The CDR3 has 17 amino acids. The CDR3 sequence is CASSQEWGLAGRDTQYF. The CDR3 DNA follows: TGCGCCAGCAGCCAAGAATGGGGACTAGCGGGGAGGGACACGCAGTATTTT.

This clonotype was recorded at least ten times. J is TRBJ2-4 and V is TRBV6-2 or TRBV6-3; 9 bases are a match to TRBD1. The germline V gene encodes CDR1 MNHEY and CDR2 SVGEGT. The V gene end was trimmed by 6 bases and the J gene end by 0 bases; junction bases not matched to a gene: 9. The CDR3 length is 17 residues. In nucleotides, the CDR3 is TGTGCCAGCAGACCGGGACAGGGACTTCTAGCCAAAAACATTCAGTACTTC. Translation gives CASRPGQGLLAKNIQYF.

This clonotype has ten or more counts. Being one base from a much bigger clone, this may be a read error. The chain is built from TRBV28 and TRBJ2-7; D is unresolved. CDR1 MDHEN and CDR2 SYDVKM come from the germline V gene. The CDR3 length is 13 residues. The ends were cut back, 5 bases at V and 7 bases at J, with 15 bases in the middle. The CDR3 here is CASSLLLYNEQYF. The CDR3 DNA is TGTGCCAGCAGTCTCCTCCTTTACAATGAGCAGTACTTC. Together with reference TRBV28 and TRBJ2-7, the CDR3 gives the full variable domain: DVKVTQSSRYLVKRTGEKVFLECVQDMDHENMFWYRQDPGLGLRLIYFSYDVKMKEKGDIPEGYSVSREKKERFSLILESASTNQTSMYLCASSLLLYNEQYFGPGTRLTVT.

This rearrangement joins TRBV20-1 to TRBJ1-2; weak D call: TRBD1 (6 bases). The CDR3 is made up of 12 amino acids. From germline, CDR1 is DFQATT and CDR2 SNEGSKA (reference sequence). Trimming left V 6 bases short and J 4 bases short, with 12 bases between. CDR3 bases: TGCAGTGCACCTGACAGGACCTATGGCTACACCTTC. This gives the protein CSAPDRTYGYTF.

The gene calls are TRBV12-3 or TRBV12-4 and TRBJ2-7; the D gene is possibly TRBD2 (6 bases). The CDR3 loop spans 12 amino acids. CDR3 nucleotide sequence: TGTGCAATTAGCGGTGGGGTTGGTGAGCAGTACTTC. It translates to CAISGGVGEQYF.

In its sample, this clonotype was seen many times. This sequence joins TRBV30 and TRBJ2-7; D not certain. This CDR3 is 12 amino acids long. Germline CDR1 is GTSNPN and CDR2 is SVGIG (reference sequence). Trimming took off 1 base at V and 0 bases at J, with 4 bases between the two ends. In DNA form, the CDR3 reads TGTGCCTGGAGTGAGTTCTCCTACGAGCAGTACTTC. Translated, it gives CAWSEFSYEQYF.

This clonotype was recorded at least ten times. The V call is TRBV5-6, the J call TRBJ2-5; TRBD1 might be the D (6 bases). CDR1 is SGHDT and CDR2 is YYEEEE in the germline V gene. The CDR3 length is 14 residues. The germline V and J ends were trimmed by 3 bases and 3 bases, with 12 bases remaining between them. DNA of the CDR3: TGTGCCAGCAGCTACACAGGGCGCAAAGAGACCCAGTACTTC. Translation gives CASSYTGRKETQYF.

This clonotype came up many times. This chain joins TRBV7-2 and TRBJ2-5; D gene ambiguous. The germline gives CDR1 SGHTA, CDR2 FQGNSA. The CDR3 sequence is 15 residues long. V dropped 5 bases and J dropped 5 bases, with 18 bases sitting between them. CDR3 nucleotide sequence: TGTGCCAGCAGCCCCTCGGGTTGGGGAAGGGAGACCCAGTACTTC. Translating gives CASSPSGWGRETQYF.

The chain couples TRBV5-6 to TRBJ2-7; D gene unclear. Deletions cut 2 bases from V and 1 base from J, with 13 bases between. The CDR3 totals 15 residues. Germline CDR1 reads SGHDT; CDR2 reads YYEEEE. CDR3 in amino acids: CASSFGAAKSYEQYF. The CDR3, as DNA: TGTGCCAGCAGCTTCGGTGCGGCAAAATCCTACGAGCAGTACTTC.

This clonotype was recorded at least ten times. The junction departs from the called germline gene at one end, perhaps through a read error. The rearrangement uses TRBV5-1 and TRBJ2-1; the match to TRBD2 covers 10 bases. The CDR3 extends over 16 amino acids. Germline CDR1 and CDR2: SGHRS and YFSETQ. The CDR3 nucleotides are TGTGCCAGCAGCGGTAGCGGGGGGAGCTCCTACAATGAGCAGTTCTTC. It specifies CASSGSGGSSYNEQFF.

The chain has TRBV9 and TRBJ2-7; a weak D match, TRBD2 (6 bases). CDR1 and CDR2 (germline): SGDLS, YYNGEE. This CDR3 region has 15 residues. The V end lost 7 bases, the J end lost 0 bases, and 17 bases lay between the germline ends. The CDR3 region is CASSPRAGFSYEQYF. The CDR3 nucleotides are TGTGCCAGCTCCCCCCGGGCGGGATTCTCCTACGAGCAGTACTTC.

At least ten counts were recorded for this clonotype. CDR3 protein: CASSPLLRDRGYF. The CDR3 bases are TGTGCCAGCAGCCCCCTTCTCCGGGACAGGGGGTATTTT. The chain carries TRBV6-6 and TRBJ2-3, with 10 positions matching TRBD1. The CDR3 length is 13 residues. The germline V gene has CDR1 MNHNY and CDR2 SVGAGI (reference sequence). V lost 6 bases, J lost 14 bases, and 11 bases stayed unmatched.

In regard to this clonotype: The junction and the germline gene differ at one end; a read error may be behind it. The rearrangement uses TRBV3-1 and TRBJ2-5; 10 bases agree with TRBD2. The germline V gene encodes CDR1 LGHDT and CDR2 YNNKEL (reference sequence). This CDR3 is built from 15 residues. In nucleotides, the CDR3 is TGTGTCAGCAGCCAACTCAGCGGGGGGGGAGAGACCCAGTACTTC. Translation gives CVSSQLSGGGETQYF.

J is TRBJ2-7 and V is TRBV27; D may be TRBD1 (6 bases). Germline assignment: CDR1 MNHEY and CDR2 SMNVEV (reference sequence). The length of the CDR3 is 16 residues. The ends were cut back, 8 bases at V and 7 bases at J, with 27 bases in the middle. This chain's CDR3 is CASSKRRGWSFDEQYF. CDR3 DNA sequence: TGTGCCAGCTCCAAAAGAAGGGGGTGGTCGTTCGATGAGCAGTACTTC.

This chain links TRBV7-9 with TRBJ2-1; D not certain. The CDR3 sequence is 12 residues long. Germline V gene lookup returns CDR1 SEHNR and CDR2 FQNEAQ (reference sequence). Trimming removed 2 bases from V and 6 bases from J, with 5 bases in between. The CDR3 nucleotides read TGTGCCAGCAGCTTACCGGCCAATGAGCAGTTCTTC. It translates to CASSLPANEQFF.

This clonotype was observed at least ten times. The gene calls are TRBV7-9 and TRBJ1-2, with 9 bases lining up with TRBD1. The CDR3 is made up of 15 amino acids. V was pared by 2 bases and J by 5 bases, with 6 bases of the junction left unmatched. Germline lookup yields CDR1 SEHNR and CDR2 FQNEAQ (reference sequence). This CDR3 is CASSLPGQGAYGYTF. CDR3 nucleotides: TGTGCCAGCAGCTTACCGGGACAGGGAGCATATGGCTACACCTTC.

This clonotype was seen ten or more times. J is TRBJ1-5 and V is TRBV7-9; D unclear. This CDR3 has 13 residues. Trimming stripped 5 bases from V and 5 bases from J, with 10 bases between. Germline V gene sequence: CDR1 SEHNR, CDR2 FQNEAQ (reference sequence). For the CDR3, the DNA is TGTGCCAGCAGCCGGGGTGGACATCAGCCCCAGCATTTT. Amino acids: CASSRGGHQPQHF.

In its sample, this clonotype was seen many times. The gene calls are TRBV12-3 or TRBV12-4 and TRBJ1-4, with D possibly matching TRBD1 (6 bases). V was shortened by 5 bases and J by 7 bases, with 8 bases between the two germline ends. This CDR3 contains 12 residues. Written as DNA, the CDR3 is TGTGCCAGCAGTCAACAGGGTGAAAAACTGTTTTTT. It yields the protein CASSQQGEKLFF.

Many counts were recorded for this clonotype. This chain connects TRBV7-9 to TRBJ1-6; D is unresolved. This CDR3 region has 15 residues. Trimming removed 5 bases at V and 5 bases at J, with 13 bases between. Germline CDR1 is SEHNR and CDR2 is FQNEAQ (reference sequence). This CDR3 reads CASSPQRGNNSPLHF. The CDR3 DNA is TGTGCCAGCAGCCCCCAGAGAGGGAATAATTCACCCCTCCACTTT.

This clonotype was seen repeatedly, ten times or more. This sequence joins TRBV4-2 and TRBJ1-5; 7 bases are shared with TRBD1. Germline trimming cut 1 base from V and 8 bases from J; bases unmatched to any gene: 8. CDR3 size: 15 residues. Per germline, CDR1 LGHNA and CDR2 YNFKEQ. The CDR3 loop is CASSQAQGQAKPQHF. The DNA for the CDR3 is TGTGCCAGCAGCCAAGCTCAAGGACAGGCCAAGCCCCAGCATTTT.

For this clonotype: Possible read error: a much larger clone is one base away. The chain joins TRBV5-1 to TRBJ2-1; 7 bases are shared with TRBD2. This CDR3 has 15 amino acids. Germline CDR1 SGHRS, CDR2 YFSETQ. The CDR3, as DNA: TGCGCCAGCAGCTTAACGCGGGGGATCTACAATGAGCAGGACTTC. It yields the protein CASSLTRGIYNEQDF.

Ten or more counts support this clonotype. The rearrangement links TRBV20-1 to TRBJ1-2; D not certain. This CDR3 has 14 residues. Trimming took 8 bases from V and 1 from J, leaving 17 bases between them. Germline values: CDR1 DFQATT, CDR2 SNEGSKA (reference sequence). The CDR3 region has the DNA TGCAGTTCCTTTTCCAGAGGGCATAACTATGGCTACACCTTC. Translated: CSSFSRGHNYGYTF.

The CDR3 DNA sequence: TGTGCCAGCAGCAGGACAGGGTTTAGTAATCAGCCCCAGCATTTT. Translation gives CASSRTGFSNQPQHF. This sequence joins TRBV5-6 and TRBJ1-5; TRBD1 agrees at 8 bases. CDR3 length: 15 amino acids. Looked up from germline, CDR1 is SGHDT and CDR2 is YYEEEE. V was pared by 4 bases and J by 4 bases, with 7 bases of the junction left unmatched.

This clonotype was recorded once. This may be a read error, as it is one base from a much larger clone. This chain joins TRBV5-1 and TRBJ1-1, with TRBD1 matching over 11 bases. This CDR3 is built from 15 residues. Per the germline V gene, CDR1 is SGHRS and CDR2 is YFSETQ. The CDR3 region has the DNA TGCGCCGGCAGCGGAAGGACAGGGGGCAAGGCTGAAGCTTTCTTT. It is translated as CAGSGRTGGKAEAFF.

This clonotype was seen a few times. V and J are TRBV4-1 and TRBJ2-7; D remains unclear. The CDR3 loop spans 17 amino acids. The V end lost 0 bases, the J end lost 7 bases, and 22 bases lay between the germline ends. Germline CDR1 reads MGHRA; CDR2 reads YSYEKL. This CDR3 reads CASSQDQDPGPYNEQYF. For the CDR3, the DNA is TGCGCCAGCAGCCAAGATCAGGATCCGGGCCCCTACAATGAGCAGTACTTC.

Concerning this clonotype: Since a much larger clone is just one base distant, this may be a read error. The V gene is TRBV7-9, the J gene TRBJ1-1; 10 bases fit TRBD1. Germline values: CDR1 SEHNR, CDR2 FQNEAQ (reference sequence). This CDR3 is built from 15 residues. With V trimmed by 2 bases and J by 4 bases, 4 bases remained unmatched. The CDR3, as DNA: TGTGCCAGCAGCTTATGGACAGGGGGGAGCACTGAAGCTTTCTTT. Residues: CASSLWTGGSTEAFF. Full variable domain (missing parts from reference TRBV7-9 and TRBJ1-1): DTGVSQNPRHKITKRGQNVTFRCDPISEHNRLYWYRQTLGQGPEFLTYFQNEAQLEKSRLLSDRFSAERPKGSFSTLEIQRTEQGDSAMYLCASSLWTGGSTEAFFGQGTRLTVV.

This clonotype was detected ten times or more. The J gene is TRBJ1-2, the V gene TRBV30; 7 positions agree with TRBD1. Per germline, CDR1 GTSNPN and CDR2 SVGIG (reference sequence). V shed 0 bases, J shed 6 bases, and the junction held 4 bases outside the gene matches. The CDR3 runs to 13 residues. The CDR3 bases are TGTGCCTGGAGTGTGCGGCAGGGGGATGGCTACACCTTC. Encoded protein: CAWSVRQGDGYTF. The full variable domain, in which reference TRBV30 and TRBJ1-2 provide the parts outside the CDR3, is SQTIHQWPATLVQPVGSPLSLECTVEGTSNPNLYWYRQAAGRGLQLLFYSVGIGQISSEVPQNLSASRPQDRQFILSSKKLLLSDSGFYLCAWSVRQGDGYTFGSGTRLTVV.